This T cell receptor (beta chain) is drawn from a study of blood T cells in healthy people across ages. Study-level results: Strong correlation existed between TCR beta diversity and naive T cell percentage.

A second PCR, run for about 7 to 11 cycles, used a sample-barcoded 5' primer plus a J-beta primer mix. In TCRdb, the 5' RACE reads were re-called with MiXCR into one record per CDR3 protein. The table has about 620,000 distinct CDR3 sequences, roughly half seen once. This clonotype was counted between two and nine times. What it binds is not known. CDR3 length equals 16 residues. With 0 bases clipped from V and 1 base from J, the junction kept 0 bases outside the gene matches. Looked up from germline, CDR1 is MNHNS and CDR2 is SASEGT. The chain recombines TRBV6-1 with TRBJ2-1; 10 nucleotides align to TRBD2. This clonotype originated in a woman older than 75 in good health. Sequenced material: blood. The CDR3 coding sequence is TGTGCCAGCAGTGAAGCTAGCGGGGGGTCCTACAATGAGCAGTTCTTC. Its translation is CASSEASGGSYNEQFF.